This section outlines one T cell receptor beta chain sequence together with its context. Its ends do not fully match the called genes, so a read error is possible. These data are taken from a study of CD4 and CD8 cells across lung adenocarcinoma regions. The patients had localized lung adenocarcinoma, a non-small cell subtype. MiXCR, run by TCRdb on the PCR reads, gives a single entry per CDR3 protein. The profile shows 10,000 to 15,000 distinct CDR3 sequences, 47% of them singletons. CDR1 MNHNS and CDR2 SASEGT come from the germline V gene. This CDR3 contains 13 residues. This sequence was found in a female donor with lung adenocarcinoma. The CD4 and CD8 labels of this study may be unreliable. This sequence joins TRBV6-1 and TRBJ2-4; TRBD1 is a possible D gene (6 bases). The material sequenced was CD8+ T cells from the margin of a lung tumor. For the CDR3, the DNA is TGTGCCAGCAGTGAGAGGGGGAAAAGCATTCAGTACTTC. Translating gives CASSERGKSIQYF.